This T cell receptor (beta chain) emerged from a study of OX40 agonist ivuxolimab in advanced cancers. As for the study in general: Every 2 weeks, ivuxolimab was infused into the patients intravenously at between 0.01 and 10 mg/kg.

Concerning this clone: Its target is not known. Other DNA sequences from this sample encode an identical CDR3 as well.

CDR1 is SGHTA and CDR2 is FQGNSA in the germline V gene. V lost 3 bases to trimming and J lost 7 bases, with 13 bases between them. The CDR3 is 14 residues long. Notes on the study in general: Researchers did not establish what antigens the expanded peripheral T cells target.

Measured with immunoSEQ multiplex PCR; TCRdb has only the in-frame clones, and not every one. The sample records about 100,000 clones, around 94% being singletons. This clonotype was sampled from an adult with an advanced solid tumor such as melanoma, head and neck, liver or kidney cancer. The chain recombines TRBV7-2 with TRBJ2-1, with D maybe TRBD2 (7 bases). The sample was CD4+ or CD8+ T cells sorted from blood, taken in a trial of the OX40 agonist ivuxolimab. The CDR3 region has the DNA TGTGCCAGCAGCTTGGGGGGGCTTGGTAATGAGCAGTTCTTC. This sequence encodes CASSLGGLGNEQFF.